This T cell receptor beta chain was identified during a study of cytomegalovirus exposure and HLA in healthy donors. Study-level results: Available immune exposure information covered CMV serostatus only.

The CDR3 loop spans 15 amino acids. Germline V gives CDR1 LNHDA, CDR2 SQIVND (reference sequence). V trimming: 6 bases; J trimming: 6 bases; junction bases outside the gene matches: 10. Researchers ran the PCR with 60 Vbeta and 13 Jbeta primers. Libraries were prepared by immunoSEQ multiplex PCR; TCRdb keeps only in-frame clonotypes and omits some of them. Among 140,000 to 150,000 clones, over 60% were seen once, and the ten largest hold around 2.2%. Worth noting for this clone: Antigen unknown.

This sequence was found in a man aged 40-49 years in good health and CMV-seronegative. This chain connects TRBV19 to TRBJ1-5; TRBD1 agrees at 8 bases. Sample: PBMCs. The CDR3 loop reads CASSTTGGRSQPQHF. The DNA of the CDR3 is TGTGCCAGTAGCACAACAGGGGGACGGAGTCAGCCCCAGCATTTT. Variable domain in full (rest from reference TRBV19 and TRBJ1-5): DGGITQSPKYLFRKEGQNVTLSCEQNLNHDAMYWYRQDPGQGLRLIYYSQIVNDFQKGDIAEGYSVSREKKESFPLTVTSAQKNPTAFYLCASSTTGGRSQPQHFGDGTRLSIL.